What follows are 21 T cell receptor beta chains derived from one specimen sequenced in a study of cytomegalovirus exposure and HLA in healthy donors. The PCR used 60 Vbeta and 13 Jbeta primers. Generated by immunoSEQ multiplex PCR, the TCRdb table keeps only in-frame clones and is missing some. The sample consists of 140,000 to 150,000 clones, approximately 84% of them appearing once. Sequences were obtained from PBMCs. Receptors originate from a woman aged 60-70 years in good health and CMV-seropositive.

The chain is built from TRBV27 and TRBJ1-2; D remains unclear. The V and J ends lost 6 bases and 3 bases respectively, with 11 bases between them. The CDR3 has 13 amino acids. Germline V gene data show CDR1 as MNHEY and CDR2 as SMNVEV (reference sequence). The CDR3 spells CASSPRGDYGYTF. DNA of the CDR3: TGTGCCAGCAGCCCCCGGGGAGACTATGGCTACACCTTC.

The sample holds a few counts of this clone. V and J are TRBV10-3 and TRBJ2-7; a weak D match, TRBD2 (5 bases). Germline lookup yields CDR1 ENHRY and CDR2 SYGVKD. V lost 2 bases and J lost 4, with 6 bases in between. The CDR3 sequence is 12 residues long. CDR3 protein: CAISESGYEQYF. CDR3 coding DNA: TGTGCCATCAGTGAGAGCGGTTACGAGCAGTACTTC.

V gene TRBV7-9 combines with J gene TRBJ2-1, with D perhaps TRBD1 (5 bases). The CDR3 covers 16 residues. The germline V gene encodes CDR1 SEHNR and CDR2 FQNEAQ (reference sequence). V dropped 3 bases and J dropped 8 bases, with 20 bases sitting between them. CDR3 nucleotides: TGTGCCAGCAGCTTGGGGCCCGGGCCCAATCCCCATGAGCAGTTCTTC. Its protein product is CASSLGPGPNPHEQFF.

The rearrangement joins TRBV6-6 to TRBJ2-7, with 11 positions matching TRBD1. Trimming at V came to 4 bases and at J to 6 bases, leaving 8 bases not matched to a gene. Germline V lookup: CDR1 MNHNY, CDR2 SVGAGI (reference sequence). This CDR3 spans 15 amino acids. Here the CDR3 DNA reads TGTGCCAGCAGTTCGCCCGGGACAGGGGGATCCGAGCAGTACTTC. This codes for CASSSPGTGGSEQYF.

V and J are TRBV19 and TRBJ2-1; TRBD2 matches 9 bases. CDR1 and CDR2 (germline): LNHDA, SQIVND (reference sequence). V lost 2 bases, J lost 4 bases, and 3 bases stayed unmatched. This CDR3 contains 15 residues. The CDR3 is CASSILAGRYNEQFF. Here the CDR3 DNA reads TGTGCCAGTAGTATACTAGCGGGAAGGTACAATGAGCAGTTCTTC.

The rearrangement links TRBV11-1 to TRBJ2-7, with D perhaps matching TRBD1 (5 bases). Germline CDR1 is SGHAT and CDR2 is FQDESV (reference sequence). With 5 bases removed from V and 3 bases from J, the gap between germline ends came to 11 bases. There are 13 residues in the CDR3. CDR3 coding DNA: TGTGCCAGCAGCCACAGGTTTCGCTACGAGCAGTACTTC. This translates into CASSHRFRYEQYF.

The chain couples TRBV6-1 to TRBJ2-5; 11 bases agree with TRBD2. CDR1 and CDR2 from the germline V gene are MNHNS and SASEGT. Trimming cost V 4 bases and J 1 base; bases outside gene matches: 11. The CDR3 consists of 18 residues. CDR3 coding DNA: TGTGCCAGCAGTGCCGGGGCCCCTAGCGGGAGGTTCCAAGAGACCCAGTACTTC. Protein: CASSAGAPSGRFQETQYF.

The chain carries TRBV27 and TRBJ2-7, with D possibly being TRBD1 (6 bases). Germline assignment: CDR1 MNHEY and CDR2 SMNVEV (reference sequence). This CDR3 region has 15 residues. V lost 6 bases and J lost 7, with 22 bases in between. The CDR3 DNA sequence: TGTGCCAGCAGGATGGGACAAGGAGTTCCTGTGGAGCAGTACTTC. Its translation is CASRMGQGVPVEQYF.

The chain employs TRBV4-3 and TRBJ2-7; TRBD1 matches 7 bases. This CDR3 comprises 16 residues. Trimming at V came to 0 bases and at J to 3 bases, leaving 8 bases not matched to a gene. CDR1 is LGHNA and CDR2 is YSLEER in the germline V gene. CDR3 DNA sequence: TGCGCCAGCAGCCAAGACTGGCGACAGGGAATCTACGAGCAGTACTTC. Its protein product is CASSQDWRQGIYEQYF.

The chain employs TRBV4-3 and TRBJ2-7; tentatively, D is TRBD2 (6 bases). The germline V gene encodes CDR1 LGHNA and CDR2 YSLEER. The CDR3 contains 15 residues. V was pared by 1 base and J by 2 bases, with 12 bases between. The CDR3 spells CASSQGIAGTYEQYF. The CDR3 DNA is TGCGCCAGCAGCCAAGGGATTGCGGGAACCTACGAGCAGTACTTC.

The gene calls are TRBV21-1 and TRBJ1-3; the D call TRBD1 from the table was never checked on the DNA. TRBV21-1 is recorded as a pseudogene. The CDR3 has 12 amino acids. This CDR3 is CASPGGGNTIYF. The CDR3 DNA is TGTGCCAGCCCAGGGGGTGGAAACACCATATATTTT.

V gene TRBV15 combines with J gene TRBJ2-1; 7 bases line up with TRBD2. The CDR3 is 15 residues long. Germline lookup yields CDR1 LNHNV and CDR2 YYDKDF (reference sequence). The J segment lost 6 bases and the V segment lost 6 bases, leaving 11 bases of the junction unmatched. The CDR3 nucleotides are TGTGCCACCAGAAGCGGGGCGGGAGAGAGCAATGAGCAGTTCTTC. Translation: CATRSGAGESNEQFF.

The rearrangement uses TRBV25-1 and TRBJ2-5; 9 nucleotides align to TRBD2. Trimming cost V 3 bases and J 4 bases; bases outside gene matches: 9. Germline CDR1 reads MGHDK; CDR2 reads SYGVNS. The CDR3 sequence is 16 residues long. CDR3 bases: TGTGCCAGCAGTGATCGTTCGTCAGCGGGGGGAGAGACCCAGTACTTC. Protein product: CASSDRSSAGGETQYF.

The rearrangement uses TRBV2 and TRBJ2-1; tentative D call: TRBD1 (6 bases). The germline gives CDR1 SNHLY, CDR2 FYNNEI. The V and J ends lost 3 bases and 4 bases respectively, with 25 bases between them. This CDR3 spans 19 amino acids. DNA for the CDR3: TGTGCCAGCAGTGACCTGGCGGGCCGTACTGGGGGCCTATACAATGAGCAGTTCTTC. Translated: CASSDLAGRTGGLYNEQFF.

The gene calls are TRBV21-1 and TRBJ2-5; the D call of TRBD2 is as the table states it, not checked on the DNA. TRBV21-1 is a recognized pseudogene. This CDR3 is 11 amino acids long. CDR3 nucleotides: TGTGCCAGCAGCCGCGGGGAGACCCAGTACTTC. Residues: CASSRGETQYF.

This chain uses TRBV29-1 with TRBJ2-7, with 7 bases matching TRBD1. The CDR3 sequence is 13 residues long. Trimming took 7 bases from V and 2 from J; bases not matched to a gene: 8. The germline gives CDR1 SQVTM, CDR2 ANQGSEA. CDR3 region: CSAGTDAPYEQYF. DNA for the CDR3: TGCAGCGCCGGGACAGACGCCCCCTACGAGCAGTACTTC.

The chain joins TRBV19 to TRBJ1-1; TRBD1 agrees at 9 bases. This CDR3 has 14 residues. Germline V gives CDR1 LNHDA, CDR2 SQIVND (reference sequence). The trim removed 5 bases at V and 4 bases at J, leaving 5 bases unmatched. The DNA of the CDR3 is TGTGCCAGTAGTCGGACAGGGGTGGTCACTGAAGCTTTCTTT. The encoded protein is CASSRTGVVTEAFF.

Here the CDR3 DNA reads TGTGCCACCAGCAGAACGACAGGGATTACCTATGGCTACACCTTC. Translated, it gives CATSRTTGITYGYTF. The V and J genes are TRBV15 and TRBJ1-2, with 7 bases that match TRBD1. The CDR3 length is 15 residues. J was trimmed by 4 bases and V by 2 bases; bases with no gene match: 7. The germline V gene encodes CDR1 LNHNV and CDR2 YYDKDF (reference sequence).

The chain links TRBV5-1 to TRBJ2-1; D remains ambiguous. CDR3 length: 14 amino acids. The germline CDR1 and CDR2 sequences are SGHRS and YFSETQ. The V and J ends lost 0 bases and 4 bases respectively, with 8 bases between them. CDR3: CASSLARDYNEQFF. CDR3 nucleotide sequence: TGCGCCAGCAGCTTGGCGCGAGATTACAATGAGCAGTTCTTC.

This clone was seen a single time. The V and J genes are TRBV30 and TRBJ2-7; the match to TRBD1 covers 8 bases. CDR3 length: 12 residues. Looked up from germline, CDR1 is GTSNPN and CDR2 is SVGIG (reference sequence). V shed 5 bases, J shed 3 bases, and the junction held 3 bases outside the gene matches. CDR3 residues: CAWQQGVYEQYF. CDR3 bases: TGTGCCTGGCAACAGGGGGTCTACGAGCAGTACTTC.

The rearrangement uses TRBV19 and TRBJ2-2; D possibly corresponds to TRBD1 (6 bases). The CDR3 extends over 17 amino acids. Germline assignment: CDR1 LNHDA and CDR2 SQIVND (reference sequence). V was clipped by 6 bases and J by 5 bases, with 22 bases between them. The CDR3 region has the DNA TGTGCCAGTAGGGGGAACAGGGCAGCCCCGAGGACCGGGGAGCTGTTTTTT. It specifies CASRGNRAAPRTGELFF.